The 6 T cell receptor beta chains reported below all come from one sample, sequenced in a study of blood T cell repertoires in COVID-19. Clones were read by immunoSEQ multiplex PCR, and TCRdb kept only the in-frame ones, dropping some. The table includes roughly 230,000 clones, about 93% detected once. Material: peripheral blood. The receptors were sampled from a man younger than 45 with COVID-19, enrolled during active disease.

This clone was observed a single time. V is TRBV5-1 and J is TRBJ1-2; D is possibly TRBD1 (5 bases). This CDR3 has 14 amino acids. V was shortened by 4 bases and J by 7 bases, with 17 bases between the two germline ends. Germline CDR1 SGHRS, CDR2 YFSETQ. CDR3 sequence (DNA): TGCGCCAGCAGCCCCCCTCAAGGGGAAATTGGCTACACCTTC. Its translation is CASSPPQGEIGYTF.

This clone was detected once. The chain carries TRBV29-1 and TRBJ1-2; maybe TRBD1 (5 bases). The CDR3 is made up of 13 amino acids. Trimming stripped 6 bases from V and 7 bases from J, with 18 bases between. CDR1 is SQVTM and CDR2 is ANQGSEA in the germline V gene. CDR3 sequence (DNA): TGCAGCGTGGACACCCCAGATAGTGGTGGCTACACCTTC. Translated, it gives CSVDTPDSGGYTF.

J is TRBJ1-2 and V is TRBV4-1; possible D gene TRBD1, 6 bases. V was trimmed by 4 bases and J by 8 bases, leaving 26 bases between them. The germline CDR1 and CDR2 sequences are MGHRA and YSYEKL. The CDR3 has 17 residues. CDR3 DNA sequence: TGCGCCAGCAGCCCCCGTCCGGGGGGCGACCTCCACGCGGGCTACACCTTC. Translated, it gives CASSPRPGGDLHAGYTF.

The chain is built from TRBV12-5 and TRBJ2-5, with 7 nucleotides matching TRBD1. Unmatched junction bases numbered 9, after V lost 6 bases and J lost 5 bases. CDR1 and CDR2 from the germline V gene are LGHNT and FRNRAP. The length of the CDR3 is 14 residues. CDR3 nucleotides: TGTGCTAGTGGACATCAGACAGGGTTGGAGACCCAGTACTTC. Translation: CASGHQTGLETQYF. Full variable domain (outside the CDR3, taken from reference TRBV12-5 and TRBJ2-5): DARVTQTPRHKVTEMGQEVTMRCQPILGHNTVFWYRQTMMQGLELLAYFRNRAPLDDSGMPKDRFSAEMPDATLATLKIQPSEPRDSAVYFCASGHQTGLETQYFGPGTRLLVL.

J is TRBJ1-1 and V is TRBV9; 7 nucleotides align to TRBD1. Germline CDR1 and CDR2: SGDLS and YYNGEE. Trimming removed 2 bases from V and 1 base from J; junction bases left unmatched: 2. This CDR3 has 14 residues. The CDR3 region has the DNA TGTGCCAGCAGCGTTTGGACAGGGAACACTGAAGCTTTCTTT. Translating gives CASSVWTGNTEAFF.

The chain uses TRBV10-2 and TRBJ2-3, with 11 bases matching TRBD2. J was trimmed by 2 bases and V by 6 bases; bases with no gene match: 7. The CDR3 length is 16 residues. Germline CDR1 is WSHSY and CDR2 is SAAADI. CDR3 in amino acids: CASRAGTSGFTDTQYF. The CDR3 region has the DNA TGCGCCAGCAGAGCCGGGACTAGCGGATTCACAGATACGCAGTATTTT.